The source of this TCR beta chain is a study of TIL therapy for anti-PD-1-resistant metastatic lung cancer. The overall study: Patients had a median age of almost 55 years (range roughly 35-85).

This CDR3 comprises 15 residues. Per germline, CDR1 SGHVS and CDR2 FQNEAQ. Germline trimming cut 3 bases from V and 0 bases from J; bases unmatched to any gene: 0. Sequencing used immunoSEQ v3. The repertoire was sequenced with immunoSEQ multiplex PCR; TCRdb's copy has only in-frame clones and lacks some. The data contain roughly 92,000 clones, about two thirds of them singletons. Time point described: pre-treatment sample, taken before nivolumab and TIL therapy. Tumor tissue came from excised metastases, mostly pleural nodules or supraclavicular lymph nodes. This sample comprised tumor tissue, obtained at baseline. This TCR was sampled from a person between 25 and 79 years old with non-small cell lung cancer. This chain links TRBV7-8 with TRBJ2-1; the match to TRBD1 covers 9 bases. The CDR3 region is CASSLTGGSYNEQFF. CDR3 in DNA: TGTGCCAGCAGCTTGACAGGGGGCTCCTACAATGAGCAGTTCTTC.